A single sample is the source of the 10 T cell receptor beta chains below, sequenced in a study of neoadjuvant nivolumab and ipilimumab in lung cancer. The data were produced by immunoSEQ multiplex PCR, yet TCRdb's version contains in-frame clones alone and is incomplete. The sample has 1,500 or so clones, nearly 80% seen once. This sample comprised tumor tissue, obtained before neoadjuvant nivolumab, alone or with ipilimumab. The receptors derive from an adult with non-small cell lung cancer.

V and J are TRBV7-2 and TRBJ1-3; 8 bases line up with TRBD1. The V gene end was trimmed by 5 bases and the J gene end by 3 bases; junction bases not matched to a gene: 6. Germline CDR1 SGHTA, CDR2 FQGNSA. The CDR3 runs to 15 residues. The CDR3: CASSPGQGVGNTIYF. DNA of the CDR3: TGTGCCAGCAGCCCCGGACAGGGCGTTGGAAACACCATATATTTT. The whole variable domain, remainder taken from reference TRBV7-2 and TRBJ1-3, is GAGVSQSPSNKVTEKGKDVELRCDPISGHTALYWYRQSLGQGLEFLIYFQGNSAPDKSGLPSDRFSAERTGGSVSTLTIQRTQQEDSAVYLCASSPGQGVGNTIYFGEGSWLTVV.

The sample holds one count of this clone. J is TRBJ1-4 and V is TRBV11-2; D not resolved. The V gene lost 1 base and the J gene lost 7 bases, with 7 bases spanning the gap. This CDR3 region has 13 residues. CDR1 and CDR2 from the germline V gene are SGHAT and FQNNGV. The CDR3 bases are TGTGCCAGCAGCTTAGTACGAGGTGAAAAACTGTTTTTT. It codes for CASSLVRGEKLFF.

The chain links TRBV11-1 to TRBJ2-1; weak D call: TRBD2 (6 bases). CDR1 SGHAT and CDR2 FQDESV come from the germline V gene (reference sequence). The length of the CDR3 is 15 residues. Deletions cut 5 bases from V and 8 bases from J, with 19 bases between. The CDR3 bases are TGTGCCAGCAGCGCCAAAGAGCGGGTGAGGGATGAGCAGTTCTTC. Translating gives CASSAKERVRDEQFF.

The rearrangement joins TRBV30 to TRBJ1-5; tentatively, D is TRBD1 (6 bases). The germline V gene has CDR1 GTSNPN and CDR2 SVGIG (reference sequence). The ends were cut back, 3 bases at V and 2 bases at J, with 20 bases in the middle. CDR3 length: 17 amino acids. The CDR3 loop is CAWSADRLGDGNQPQHF. DNA of the CDR3: TGTGCCTGGAGCGCTGACAGGTTGGGGGATGGCAATCAGCCCCAGCATTTT.

The chain carries TRBV7-2 and TRBJ1-4; D not certain. This CDR3 has 16 amino acids. The V gene lost 5 bases and the J gene lost 0 bases, with 13 bases spanning the gap. Germline CDR1 SGHTA, CDR2 FQGNSA. The CDR3 protein is CASSIRAGATNEKLFF. The CDR3 DNA sequence: TGTGCCAGCAGCATCCGGGCTGGTGCAACTAATGAAAAACTGTTTTTT.

This clone appeared once. The rearrangement uses TRBV2 and TRBJ1-1; D not certain. Trimming took off 5 bases at V and 1 base at J, with 5 bases between the two ends. Germline V CDR1 and CDR2: SNHLY, FYNNEI. CDR3 length: 12 residues. CDR3 sequence: CASSWQNTEAFF. The CDR3 nucleotides read TGTGCCAGCAGTTGGCAGAACACTGAAGCTTTCTTT.

The gene calls are TRBV4-2 and TRBJ1-2; D gene ambiguous. Germline lookup yields CDR1 LGHNA and CDR2 YNFKEQ. CDR3 length: 16 amino acids. V shed 4 bases and J shed 4 bases, with 19 bases lying between them. The CDR3 bases are TGTGCCAGCAGCCGCCACCCCAAAGGTTGGACCTATGGCTACACCTTC. Its protein product is CASSRHPKGWTYGYTF.

This chain connects TRBV7-8 to TRBJ1-1; possibly TRBD1 for D (6 bases). V lost 1 base to trimming and J lost 12 bases, with 21 bases between them. CDR1 and CDR2 from the germline V gene are SGHVS and FQNEAQ. This CDR3 has 15 amino acids. In DNA form, the CDR3 reads TGTGCCAGCAGCTTAGTACAGGGCCCGAGCGGCATCACTTTCTTT. It translates to CASSLVQGPSGITFF.

This chain uses TRBV9 with TRBJ1-2; possibly TRBD1 for D (5 bases). The V end was cut by 4 bases, the J end by 4 bases, with 17 bases between. Germline V gene data show CDR1 as SGDLS and CDR2 as YYNGEE. The CDR3 loop spans 15 amino acids. The CDR3 DNA reads TGTGCCAGCAGCCCCTTGGTGGGGGGGAGCTATGGCTACACCTTC. Translation: CASSPLVGGSYGYTF.

V gene TRBV12-5 combines with J gene TRBJ2-3; the D gene is possibly TRBD2 (7 bases). Germline CDR1 reads LGHNT; CDR2 reads FRNRAP. Trimming removed 8 bases at V and 4 bases at J, with 13 bases between. The CDR3 is 13 residues long. CDR3 sequence (DNA): TGTGCTAGTTCCGGGGGGCGCGCAGATACGCAGTATTTT. Protein product: CASSGGRADTQYF.